What follows are 21 T cell receptor beta chains derived from one specimen sequenced in a study of cytomegalovirus exposure and HLA in healthy donors. PCR was performed using 60 Vbeta and 13 Jbeta primers. TCRdb's table, derived via immunoSEQ multiplex PCR, lists solely in-frame clones and lacks some. The sample consists of roughly 180,000 clones, around three quarters of them appearing once. The material sequenced was PBMCs. The receptor set was obtained from a woman in her twenties or thirties in good health and CMV-seropositive.

The genes are TRBV2 and TRBJ1-3; D gene uncertain. The CDR3 has 15 amino acids. The V gene lost 4 bases and the J gene lost 0 bases, with 10 bases spanning the gap. The germline V gene encodes CDR1 SNHLY and CDR2 FYNNEI. Here the CDR3 DNA reads TGTGCCAGCAGTGTTGTTCCCTCCTCTGGAAACACCATATATTTT. Residues: CASSVVPSSGNTIYF.

The genes are TRBV5-1 and TRBJ2-5; possibly TRBD1 for D (7 bases). This CDR3 spans 16 amino acids. Germline V gene lookup returns CDR1 SGHRS and CDR2 YFSETQ. Trimming took 4 bases from V and 5 from J, leaving 21 bases between them. In nucleotides, the CDR3 is TGCGCCAGCAGCCTGTTTGCCGAGGGGGCGGGGGAGACCCAGTACTTC. Its translation: CASSLFAEGAGETQYF. Filled out from reference TRBV5-1 and TRBJ2-5, the complete variable domain reads KAGVTQTPRYLIKTRGQQVTLSCSPISGHRSVSWYQQTPGQGLQFLFEYFSETQRNKGNFPGRFSGRQFSNSRSEMNVSTLELGDSALYLCASSLFAEGAGETQYFGPGTRLLVL.

The CDR3: CAIFSGGLPNEQFF. The CDR3, as DNA: TGTGCCATCTTTAGCGGGGGGCTCCCGAATGAGCAGTTCTTC. The chain joins TRBV6-1 to TRBJ2-1; 10 bases are shared with TRBD2. V shed 10 bases, J shed 7 bases, and the junction held 10 bases outside the gene matches. Germline CDR1 and CDR2: MNHNS and SASEGT. CDR3 size: 14 residues.

The gene calls are TRBV9 and TRBJ2-1, with D tentatively TRBD1 or TRBD2 (6 bases each). V lost 4 bases and J lost 3, with 17 bases in between. This CDR3 contains 16 residues. Per the germline V gene, CDR1 is SGDLS and CDR2 is YYNGEE. CDR3: CASSLGGTSSYNEQFF. In DNA form, the CDR3 reads TGTGCCAGCAGCCTAGGGGGGACTTCAAGCTACAATGAGCAGTTCTTC.

This clone was found once. This chain joins TRBV4-2 and TRBJ2-2; 12 nucleotides line up with TRBD2. The V gene end was trimmed by 0 bases and the J gene end by 0 bases; junction bases not matched to a gene: 5. This CDR3 is built from 19 residues. Germline V gene data show CDR1 as LGHNA and CDR2 as YNFKEQ. The CDR3 region is CASSQDRLAGGPNTGELFF. The DNA for the CDR3 is TGTGCCAGCAGCCAAGATCGCCTAGCGGGGGGGCCGAACACCGGGGAGCTGTTTTTT.

The chain links TRBV7-7 to TRBJ2-1; 7 positions agree with TRBD2. Germline V CDR1 and CDR2: SSHAT, FNYEAQ (reference sequence). This CDR3 region has 14 residues. The J segment lost 10 bases and the V segment lost 1 base, leaving 7 bases of the junction unmatched. The CDR3: CASSLDGGSREQFF. CDR3 sequence (DNA): TGTGCCAGCAGCTTAGACGGGGGGAGCCGGGAGCAGTTCTTC. Using reference TRBV7-7 and TRBJ2-1 for the parts outside the CDR3, the full variable domain is GAGVSQSPRYKVTKRGQDVTLRCDPISSHATLYWYQQALGQGPEFLTYFNYEAQPDKSGLPSDRFSAERPEGSISTLTIQRTEQRDSAMYRCASSLDGGSREQFFGPGTRLTVL.

The CDR3 loop is CASSPQGVSSYEQYF. CDR3 nucleotides: TGTGCCAGCAGCCCTCAGGGGGTGAGCTCCTACGAGCAGTACTTC. The V and J genes are TRBV9 and TRBJ2-7, with 7 bases lining up with TRBD1. Germline V lookup: CDR1 SGDLS, CDR2 YYNGEE. CDR3 length equals 15 residues. The trim removed 4 bases at V and 0 bases at J, leaving 7 bases unmatched.

This chain joins TRBV30 and TRBJ2-7; a weak D match, TRBD2 (5 bases). Trimming took off 0 bases at V and 4 bases at J, with 13 bases between the two ends. The germline V gene has CDR1 GTSNPN and CDR2 SVGIG (reference sequence). This CDR3 region has 14 residues. The CDR3 reads CAWSVLGGFYEQYF. CDR3 sequence (DNA): TGTGCCTGGAGTGTACTCGGAGGATTTTACGAGCAGTACTTC.

This clone was observed a handful of times. The V call is TRBV19, the J call TRBJ1-1, with 7 bases lining up with TRBD1. The CDR3 loop spans 19 amino acids. V shed 3 bases, J shed 3 bases, and the junction held 19 bases outside the gene matches. Per the germline V gene, CDR1 is LNHDA and CDR2 is SQIVND (reference sequence). The chain's CDR3 is CASSIAGQRRIIGDTEAFF. CDR3 sequence (DNA): TGTGCCAGTAGTATCGCGGGACAGCGAAGAATTATAGGGGACACTGAAGCTTTCTTT. The whole variable domain, remainder taken from reference TRBV19 and TRBJ1-1, is DGGITQSPKYLFRKEGQNVTLSCEQNLNHDAMYWYRQDPGQGLRLIYYSQIVNDFQKGDIAEGYSVSREKKESFPLTVTSAQKNPTAFYLCASSIAGQRRIIGDTEAFFGQGTRLTVV.

This chain joins TRBV10-3 and TRBJ2-7; tentatively, D is TRBD2 (5 bases). The V gene lost 3 bases and the J gene lost 0 bases, with 6 bases spanning the gap. CDR3 length: 13 residues. Germline values: CDR1 ENHRY, CDR2 SYGVKD. CDR3 bases: TGTGCCATCAGTGAAGACTACTCCTACGAGCAGTACTTC. Its translation is CAISEDYSYEQYF.

This sequence joins TRBV4-3 and TRBJ2-6; 7 bases map to TRBD2. V trimming: 1 base; J trimming: 1 base; junction bases outside the gene matches: 7. From germline, CDR1 is LGHNA and CDR2 YSLEER. The CDR3 sequence is 18 residues long. The CDR3 nucleotides are TGCGCCAGCAGCCAAGGAGTGGGGGGGGTGTCTGGGGCCAACGTCCTGACTTTC. It yields the protein CASSQGVGGVSGANVLTF.

The chain employs TRBV10-2 and TRBJ1-1, with D tentatively TRBD1 (5 bases). Trimming shortened V by 8 bases and J by 8 bases, and 15 bases separated the two germline ends. The CDR3 has 12 residues. Germline lookup yields CDR1 WSHSY and CDR2 SAAADI. The CDR3 reads CASGGGGPEAFF. CDR3 in DNA: TGCGCCAGCGGGGGGGGAGGCCCGGAAGCTTTCTTT.

J is TRBJ2-2 and V is TRBV9, with TRBD1 identical over 11 bases. Germline V CDR1 and CDR2: SGDLS, YYNGEE. V was pared by 4 bases and J by 1 base, with 6 bases of the junction left unmatched. This CDR3 region has 17 residues. CDR3 in amino acids: CASSIPGQGVNTGELFF. DNA for the CDR3: TGTGCCAGCAGCATTCCGGGACAGGGGGTGAACACCGGGGAGCTGTTTTTT.

The chain employs TRBV4-2 and TRBJ1-4; tentative D call: TRBD1 (5 bases). Trimming pared 0 bases from V and 4 bases from J, leaving 12 bases between. The V gene's germline CDR1 is LGHNA and CDR2 YNFKEQ. The CDR3 runs to 16 residues. CDR3 region: CASSQESAGHNEKLFF. For the CDR3, the DNA is TGTGCCAGCAGCCAAGAGTCGGCAGGGCATAATGAAAAACTGTTTTTT.

The chain employs TRBV4-1 and TRBJ1-6; D unclear. CDR1 and CDR2 from the germline V gene are MGHRA and YSYEKL. V was clipped by 4 bases and J by 7 bases, with 17 bases between them. The CDR3 runs to 16 residues. This chain's CDR3 is CASSPPWGGLNSPLHF. CDR3 bases: TGCGCCAGCAGCCCTCCTTGGGGAGGCTTGAATTCACCCCTCCACTTT.

J is TRBJ2-3 and V is TRBV4-3, with TRBD2 matching over 11 bases. Germline V gene lookup returns CDR1 LGHNA and CDR2 YSLEER. V lost 3 bases and J lost 2; bases outside the gene matches: 1. This CDR3 is 15 amino acids long. The CDR3 DNA sequence: TGCGCCAGCAGCCATAGCGGGGGGGACACAGATACGCAGTATTTT. Amino acids: CASSHSGGDTDTQYF.

This chain links TRBV7-2 with TRBJ2-5; D perhaps matches TRBD2 (6 bases). Trimming shortened V by 4 bases and J by 4 bases, and 13 bases separated the two germline ends. Germline V gives CDR1 SGHTA, CDR2 FQGNSA. The CDR3 is 14 amino acids. The CDR3 protein is CASSWRRGGETQYF. As DNA, the CDR3 is TGTGCCAGCAGCTGGAGAAGGGGAGGAGAGACCCAGTACTTC.

CDR3 region: CASSLGQGGYTF. CDR3 in DNA: TGTGCCAGCAGCTTGGGACAGGGGGGCTACACCTTC. The chain combines TRBV5-6 with TRBJ1-2; 8 nucleotides align to TRBD1. Germline V gene data show CDR1 as SGHDT and CDR2 as YYEEEE. CDR3 length: 12 amino acids. J gave up 8 bases and V 0 bases, and 0 bases lay outside the gene matches. Full variable domain (outside the CDR3, taken from reference TRBV5-6 and TRBJ1-2): DAGVTQSPTHLIKTRGQQVTLRCSPKSGHDTVSWYQQALGQGPQFIFQYYEEEERQRGNFPDRFSGHQFPNYSSELNVNALLLGDSALYLCASSLGQGGYTFGSGTRLTVV.

This chain links TRBV30 with TRBJ2-7; TRBD2 agrees at 15 bases. This CDR3 has 16 residues. CDR1 and CDR2 from the germline V gene are GTSNPN and SVGIG (reference sequence). V trimming: 3 bases; J trimming: 2 bases; junction bases outside the gene matches: 5. CDR3: CAWRGLAGGPPYEQYF. CDR3 sequence (DNA): TGTGCCTGGAGAGGACTAGCGGGGGGGCCTCCCTACGAGCAGTACTTC.

The rearrangement links TRBV7-9 to TRBJ1-4, with 9 bases that match TRBD1. The CDR3 length is 18 residues. The germline CDR1 and CDR2 sequences are SEHNR and FQNEAQ (reference sequence). V gave up 1 base and J gave up 5 bases; unmatched junction bases: 11. The CDR3 reads CASSLGDRARNLNEKLFF. The CDR3 DNA follows: TGTGCCAGCAGCTTAGGGGACAGGGCCCGCAACTTGAATGAAAAACTGTTTTTT.

J is TRBJ1-4 and V is TRBV5-6, with unresolved D. CDR3 length: 17 amino acids. V lost 0 bases and J 0 bases, leaving 12 bases between the germline ends. The V gene's germline CDR1 is SGHDT and CDR2 YYEEEE. Here the CDR3 DNA reads TGTGCCAGCAGCTTGGCCGCGAGAAAAGCAACTAATGAAAAACTGTTTTTT. Encoded protein: CASSLAARKATNEKLFF.